This note documents a single T cell receptor beta chain sequence. What it binds is not known. The PCR contained 60 Vbeta and 13 Jbeta primers. The repertoire was sequenced with immunoSEQ multiplex PCR; TCRdb's copy has only in-frame clones and lacks some. This sample has about 140,000 clones; roughly 75% occur once, and the top ten carry over 9%. The sample originates from a study of cytomegalovirus exposure and HLA in healthy donors. General observations from the study: V- and J-gene trimming in TCR beta was tied to a missense DCLRE1C variant by an analysis performed later. CMV serostatus was the only immune exposure information that was available.

The clonotype comes from a young man in good health and CMV-seropositive. What was sequenced was PBMCs.

CDR3 nucleotides: TGCAGCGGCGGGAACCCAGATACGCAGTATTTT. Residues: CSGGNPDTQYF. The chain joins TRBV29-1 to TRBJ2-3; perhaps TRBD2 as D (6 bases). This CDR3 is 11 amino acids long. Trimming stripped 7 bases from V and 4 bases from J, with 9 bases between. Per the germline V gene, CDR1 is SQVTM and CDR2 is ANQGSEA.